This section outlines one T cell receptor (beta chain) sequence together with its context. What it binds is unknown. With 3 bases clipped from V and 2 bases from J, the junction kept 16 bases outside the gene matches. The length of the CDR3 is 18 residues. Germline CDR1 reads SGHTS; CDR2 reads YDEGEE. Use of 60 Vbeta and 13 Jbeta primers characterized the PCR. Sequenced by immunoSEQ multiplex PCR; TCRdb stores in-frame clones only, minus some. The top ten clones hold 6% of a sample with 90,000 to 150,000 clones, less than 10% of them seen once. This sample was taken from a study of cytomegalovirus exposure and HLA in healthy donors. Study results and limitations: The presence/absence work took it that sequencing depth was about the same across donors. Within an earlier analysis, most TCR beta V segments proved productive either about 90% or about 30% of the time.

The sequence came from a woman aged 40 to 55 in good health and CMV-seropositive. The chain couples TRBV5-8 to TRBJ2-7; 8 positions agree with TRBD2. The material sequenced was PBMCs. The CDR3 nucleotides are TGTGCCAGCAGCTCCAGACTGGGCGGGGGGCCTTCCCCCTACGAGCAGTACTTC. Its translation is CASSSRLGGGPSPYEQYF.